This T cell receptor beta chain appears in the sequencing data of a study of synovial regulatory T cells in juvenile arthritis. In the study overall: Over five patients were on methotrexate and three were untreated.

TCRdb's copy holds only in-frame clones and misses some; the assay was immunoSEQ multiplex PCR. The sample includes about 9,900 clones. These iaTreg cells were HLA-DR+ Tregs. Donors were over ten juvenile idiopathic arthritis patients with active disease. As for this clone: Its antigen is still unknown.

The CDR3 runs to 13 residues. The DNA is unrecorded. Germline V lookup: CDR1 SGHRS, CDR2 YFSETQ. Regarding the study as a whole: Compared with other blood Treg cells, inflammation-associated Treg cells had reduced TCR diversity. Largely private between patients, iaTreg TCR repertoires showed partial overlap with synovial Teff and blood CPL repertoires.

The origin of this receptor is a donor aged 2-29 years with juvenile idiopathic arthritis. Specimen: Treg cells from blood. Stated subset: HLA-DR+ inflammation-associated blood Treg cells. The V call is TRBV5-1, the J call TRBJ1-5. CDR3 sequence reads: CASSYLRGSPQHF.